This is a list of T cell receptor beta chains from one sample in a study of shared clonotypes between healthy human individuals. The protocol was immunoSEQ multiplex PCR, while the TCRdb copy is restricted to in-frame clones and leaves out a portion. Among 2,100,000 or so clones listed, under 97% were seen once. The sample taken for sequencing was naive CD4+ T cells sorted from blood. All receptors derive from a man between 18 and 29 years old in good health. Both conserved end residues are part of each CDR3. The order of the fields is clone size, V gene, J gene, D gene, CDR3 protein, CDR3 DNA. A D gene is named only where the DNA matches it firmly. Expanded clones get a size class; other rows say once, few or many, or leave the size out.

clone_size: -; v_call: TRBV9; j_call: TRBJ1-1; d_call: TRBD1; cdr3_aa: CASSAWGQLEAFF; cdr3_nt: TGTGCCAGCAGCGCGTGGGGACAGTTAGAAGCTTTCTTT
clone_size: -; v_call: TRBV19; j_call: TRBJ2-2; d_call: -; cdr3_aa: CASSFDRSTGELFF; cdr3_nt: TGTGCCAGTAGTTTTGACAGGTCCACCGGGGAGCTGTTTTTT
clone_size: -; v_call: TRBV9; j_call: TRBJ1-1; d_call: TRBD1; cdr3_aa: CAIDRVTEAFF; cdr3_nt: TGTGCGATTGACAGGGTAACTGAAGCTTTCTTT
clone_size: -; v_call: TRBV5-1; j_call: TRBJ2-3; d_call: TRBD2; cdr3_aa: CASSSLAGSFTDTQYF; cdr3_nt: TGCGCCAGCAGCTCGCTAGCGGGATCTTTCACAGATACGCAGTATTTT
clone_size: -; v_call: TRBV9; j_call: TRBJ1-2; d_call: TRBD1; cdr3_aa: CASSVAAGQAYGYTF; cdr3_nt: TGTGCCAGCAGCGTAGCTGCAGGACAGGCCTATGGCTACACCTTC
clone_size: -; v_call: TRBV5-5; j_call: TRBJ2-7; d_call: TRBD1; cdr3_aa: CASSHFGTGDEQYF; cdr3_nt: TGTGCCAGCAGCCATTTTGGGACAGGGGACGAGCAGTACTTC
clone_size: once; v_call: TRBV7-2; j_call: TRBJ1-4; d_call: TRBD1; cdr3_aa: CASSPKDRAANEKLFF; cdr3_nt: TGTGCCAGCAGCCCAAAGGACAGGGCGGCTAATGAAAAACTGTTTTTT
clone_size: -; v_call: TRBV5-1; j_call: TRBJ2-5; d_call: -; cdr3_aa: CASSPQLGGVIRETQYF; cdr3_nt: TGCGCCAGCAGCCCCCAGCTTGGCGGGGTGATTCGAGAGACCCAGTACTTC
clone_size: -; v_call: TRBV4-2; j_call: TRBJ2-7; d_call: TRBD2; cdr3_aa: CASSQEPGLAGGPEQYF; cdr3_nt: TGTGCCAGCAGCCAAGAACCGGGACTAGCGGGGGGTCCCGAGCAGTACTTC
clone_size: -; v_call: TRBV5-1; j_call: TRBJ2-5; d_call: -; cdr3_aa: CASSLASRETQYF; cdr3_nt: TGCGCCAGCAGCTTGGCGAGTAGGGAGACCCAGTACTTC
clone_size: -; v_call: TRBV7-2; j_call: TRBJ1-6; d_call: -; cdr3_aa: CASSLASQSSSSPLHF; cdr3_nt: TGTGCCAGCAGCTTAGCTTCGCAGTCGTCTAGTTCACCCCTCCACTTT
clone_size: -; v_call: TRBV7-8; j_call: TRBJ2-7; d_call: -; cdr3_aa: CASSLQDTRFYEQYF; cdr3_nt: TGTGCCAGCAGCTTACAAGACACCAGATTCTACGAGCAGTACTTC
clone_size: -; v_call: TRBV19; j_call: TRBJ1-2; d_call: -; cdr3_aa: CASQTEVNGYTF; cdr3_nt: TGTGCCAGCCAGACCGAGGTGAATGGCTACACCTTC
clone_size: -; v_call: TRBV9; j_call: TRBJ1-3; d_call: TRBD1; cdr3_aa: CASSVGDRARGNTIYF; cdr3_nt: TGTGCCAGCAGCGTGGGAGACAGGGCGAGAGGAAACACCATATATTTT
clone_size: -; v_call: TRBV4-1; j_call: TRBJ2-1; d_call: TRBD2; cdr3_aa: CASSQEPGLDYNEQFF; cdr3_nt: TGCGCCAGCAGCCAAGAACCGGGACTAGACTACAATGAGCAGTTCTTC
clone_size: -; v_call: TRBV29-1; j_call: TRBJ2-5; d_call: -; cdr3_aa: CSVPTIRGEETQYF; cdr3_nt: TGCAGCGTACCTACGATCAGAGGGGAAGAGACCCAGTACTTC
clone_size: -; v_call: TRBV5-1; j_call: TRBJ2-5; d_call: -; cdr3_aa: CASIPQNQETQYF; cdr3_nt: TGCGCCAGCATCCCCCAGAACCAAGAGACCCAGTACTTC
clone_size: -; v_call: TRBV6-1; j_call: TRBJ1-2; d_call: -; cdr3_aa: CASSEAGQYYGYTF; cdr3_nt: TGTGCCAGCAGTGAAGCGGGCCAGTACTATGGCTACACCTTC
clone_size: -; v_call: TRBV5-1; j_call: TRBJ2-3; d_call: TRBD2; cdr3_aa: CASSISGGSDTQYF; cdr3_nt: TGCGCCAGCAGCATAAGCGGGGGTTCGGATACGCAGTATTTT
clone_size: -; v_call: TRBV30; j_call: TRBJ2-3; d_call: -; cdr3_aa: CAWRSGPSGDTQYF; cdr3_nt: TGTGCCTGGCGTAGTGGGCCTTCGGGAGATACGCAGTATTTT
clone_size: -; v_call: TRBV5-1; j_call: TRBJ2-6; d_call: -; cdr3_aa: CASSWGPQGSGANVLTF; cdr3_nt: TGCGCCAGCAGCTGGGGGCCACAGGGATCCGGGGCCAACGTCCTGACTTTC
clone_size: -; v_call: TRBV30; j_call: TRBJ1-6; d_call: -; cdr3_aa: CAWSVPGPNNSPLHF; cdr3_nt: TGTGCCTGGAGTGTTCCGGGCCCTAATAATTCACCCCTCCACTTT
clone_size: -; v_call: TRBV5-4; j_call: TRBJ2-3; d_call: -; cdr3_aa: CASSLVAHTDTQYF; cdr3_nt: TGTGCCAGCAGCTTGGTCGCTCACACAGATACGCAGTATTTT
clone_size: -; v_call: TRBV11-3; j_call: TRBJ1-1; d_call: -; cdr3_aa: CASSLRGGTEAFF; cdr3_nt: TGTGCCAGCAGCTTACGTGGAGGGACTGAAGCTTTCTTT
clone_size: -; v_call: TRBV9; j_call: TRBJ2-1; d_call: TRBD2; cdr3_aa: CASSVDVSGIYNEQFF; cdr3_nt: TGTGCCAGCAGCGTAGACGTTAGCGGGATCTACAATGAGCAGTTCTTC
clone_size: -; v_call: TRBV10-1; j_call: TRBJ2-7; d_call: -; cdr3_aa: CAKREGERGDGEQYF; cdr3_nt: TGCGCCAAAAGGGAAGGGGAACGGGGAGATGGTGAGCAGTACTTC
clone_size: -; v_call: TRBV4-3; j_call: TRBJ2-3; d_call: TRBD2; cdr3_aa: CASSQGLGTSRTDTQYF; cdr3_nt: TGCGCCAGCAGCCAAGGACTGGGGACTAGCCGCACAGATACGCAGTATTTT
clone_size: -; v_call: TRBV7-7; j_call: TRBJ2-1; d_call: TRBD2; cdr3_aa: CASSQGTSGGGEQFF; cdr3_nt: TGTGCTAGCAGCCAGGGGACTAGCGGGGGAGGTGAGCAGTTCTTC
clone_size: -; v_call: TRBV11-2; j_call: TRBJ2-5; d_call: -; cdr3_aa: CASSLGLQETQYF; cdr3_nt: TGTGCCAGCAGCTTAGGTCTCCAAGAGACCCAGTACTTC
clone_size: once; v_call: TRBV7-2; j_call: TRBJ1-4; d_call: TRBD1; cdr3_aa: CASSLTSGTVNEKLFF; cdr3_nt: TGTGCCAGCAGCTTGACTTCAGGGACAGTGAATGAAAAACTGTTTTTT
clone_size: -; v_call: TRBV2; j_call: TRBJ1-1; d_call: -; cdr3_aa: CASSGQPPNTEAFF; cdr3_nt: TGTGCCAGCAGTGGACAGCCACCGAACACTGAAGCTTTCTTT
clone_size: -; v_call: TRBV2; j_call: TRBJ1-2; d_call: TRBD1; cdr3_aa: CASSGLGQGDGYTF; cdr3_nt: TGTGCCAGCAGTGGATTGGGACAGGGTGATGGCTACACCTTC
clone_size: -; v_call: TRBV6-4; j_call: TRBJ2-1; d_call: TRBD2; cdr3_aa: CASSQNGGLAGDEQFF; cdr3_nt: TGTGCCAGCAGTCAGAATGGTGGACTAGCGGGAGATGAGCAGTTCTTC
clone_size: -; v_call: TRBV2; j_call: TRBJ2-2; d_call: -; cdr3_aa: CASMGTVTGELFF; cdr3_nt: TGTGCCAGCATGGGCACAGTAACCGGGGAGCTGTTTTTT
clone_size: -; v_call: TRBV4-1; j_call: TRBJ2-5; d_call: -; cdr3_aa: CASSPGQSQETQYF; cdr3_nt: TGCGCCAGCAGCCCAGGACAGTCTCAAGAGACCCAGTACTTC
clone_size: -; v_call: TRBV5-6; j_call: TRBJ2-7; d_call: -; cdr3_aa: CASSDGTDGYEQYF; cdr3_nt: TGTGCCAGCAGCGATGGGACCGACGGGTACGAGCAGTACTTC
clone_size: once; v_call: TRBV15; j_call: TRBJ1-2; d_call: -; cdr3_aa: CATSRDAGGYTF; cdr3_nt: TGTGCCACCAGCAGAGATGCGGGGGGCTACACCTTC
clone_size: -; v_call: TRBV5-4; j_call: TRBJ2-2; d_call: -; cdr3_aa: CASSRGRGNTGELFF; cdr3_nt: TGTGCCAGCAGCCGGGGACGTGGGAACACCGGGGAGCTGTTTTTT
clone_size: -; v_call: TRBV6-5; j_call: TRBJ1-6; d_call: -; cdr3_aa: CASSDGSSPLHF; cdr3_nt: TGTGCCAGCAGCGACGGGAGTTCACCCCTCCACTTT
clone_size: -; v_call: TRBV5-6; j_call: TRBJ2-2; d_call: -; cdr3_aa: CASSFDTLTGELFF; cdr3_nt: TGTGCCAGCAGCTTTGACACTCTCACCGGGGAGCTGTTTTTT
clone_size: -; v_call: TRBV27; j_call: TRBJ2-7; d_call: TRBD1; cdr3_aa: CASSQLRGDRGYEQYF; cdr3_nt: TGTGCCAGCAGTCAACTTCGAGGGGACAGGGGCTACGAGCAGTACTTC
clone_size: -; v_call: TRBV6-1; j_call: TRBJ1-5; d_call: TRBD1; cdr3_aa: CASREQGKQPQHF; cdr3_nt: TGTGCCAGCAGGGAACAGGGGAAACAGCCCCAGCATTTT
clone_size: -; v_call: TRBV7-8; j_call: TRBJ2-7; d_call: TRBD1; cdr3_aa: CASSSRTGGDEQYF; cdr3_nt: TGTGCCAGCAGCTCGCGGACAGGGGGCGACGAGCAGTACTTC
clone_size: -; v_call: TRBV11-3; j_call: TRBJ2-7; d_call: -; cdr3_aa: CASSSGSLSDEQYF; cdr3_nt: TGTGCCAGCAGCTCCGGGTCCCTATCTGACGAGCAGTACTTC
clone_size: -; v_call: TRBV5-1; j_call: TRBJ1-2; d_call: -; cdr3_aa: CASSWDDTNYGYTF; cdr3_nt: TGCGCCAGCAGTTGGGACGACACTAACTATGGCTACACCTTC
clone_size: -; v_call: TRBV28; j_call: TRBJ1-5; d_call: -; cdr3_aa: CASSLRREGQPQHF; cdr3_nt: TGTGCCAGCAGTTTAAGGAGGGAAGGTCAGCCCCAGCATTTT
clone_size: -; v_call: TRBV11-2; j_call: TRBJ2-7; d_call: -; cdr3_aa: CASSFGIGPPYEQYF; cdr3_nt: TGTGCCAGCAGCTTCGGGATTGGGCCCCCCTACGAGCAGTACTTC
clone_size: -; v_call: TRBV11-2; j_call: TRBJ2-1; d_call: -; cdr3_aa: CASSFSGPSYNEQFF; cdr3_nt: TGTGCCAGCAGCTTCAGCGGACCCTCCTACAATGAGCAGTTCTTC
clone_size: -; v_call: TRBV7-9; j_call: TRBJ1-1; d_call: -; cdr3_aa: CASSENKGVGAFF; cdr3_nt: TGTGCCAGCAGCGAGAATAAAGGAGTAGGAGCTTTCTTT
clone_size: once; v_call: TRBV18; j_call: TRBJ1-6; d_call: -; cdr3_aa: CASSPMGNSPLHF; cdr3_nt: TGTGCCAGCTCACCAATGGGGAATTCACCCCTCCACTTT
clone_size: once; v_call: TRBV2; j_call: TRBJ2-7; d_call: -; cdr3_aa: CASSGRYPVLYEQYF; cdr3_nt: TGTGCCAGCAGCGGGAGATATCCTGTTCTGTACGAGCAGTACTTC
clone_size: -; v_call: TRBV2; j_call: TRBJ2-4; d_call: -; cdr3_aa: CASSDGGKNIQYF; cdr3_nt: TGTGCCAGCAGTGACGGCGGGAAAAACATTCAGTACTTC
clone_size: -; v_call: TRBV27; j_call: TRBJ2-2; d_call: -; cdr3_aa: CASSLYPPLTGQAGELFF; cdr3_nt: TGTGCCAGCAGTTTATATCCCCCCCTGACTGGGCAAGCCGGGGAGCTGTTTTTT
clone_size: -; v_call: TRBV28; j_call: TRBJ1-1; d_call: TRBD1; cdr3_aa: CASSPLGTANTEAFF; cdr3_nt: TGTGCCAGCAGTCCGTTAGGGACAGCGAACACTGAAGCTTTCTTT
clone_size: once; v_call: TRBV6-5; j_call: TRBJ1-2; d_call: -; cdr3_aa: CASSPQGTYGYTF; cdr3_nt: TGTGCCAGCAGTCCCCAGGGAACCTATGGCTACACCTTC
clone_size: -; v_call: TRBV7-9; j_call: TRBJ1-4; d_call: -; cdr3_aa: CASSLETGREKLFF; cdr3_nt: TGTGCCAGCAGCTTAGAAACAGGGAGGGAAAAACTGTTTTTT
clone_size: -; v_call: TRBV7-2; j_call: TRBJ2-2; d_call: TRBD2; cdr3_aa: CASSLETSGRVYTGELFF; cdr3_nt: TGTGCCAGCAGCTTAGAGACTAGCGGGAGGGTGTACACCGGGGAGCTGTTTTTT
clone_size: -; v_call: TRBV9; j_call: TRBJ2-1; d_call: -; cdr3_aa: CASSADHLRASSYNEQFF; cdr3_nt: TGTGCCAGCAGCGCAGACCATTTGCGGGCGAGCTCCTACAATGAGCAGTTCTTC
clone_size: -; v_call: TRBV5-1; j_call: TRBJ2-5; d_call: -; cdr3_aa: CASSFDGPSQETQYF; cdr3_nt: TGCGCCAGCAGCTTCGACGGACCGTCCCAAGAGACCCAGTACTTC